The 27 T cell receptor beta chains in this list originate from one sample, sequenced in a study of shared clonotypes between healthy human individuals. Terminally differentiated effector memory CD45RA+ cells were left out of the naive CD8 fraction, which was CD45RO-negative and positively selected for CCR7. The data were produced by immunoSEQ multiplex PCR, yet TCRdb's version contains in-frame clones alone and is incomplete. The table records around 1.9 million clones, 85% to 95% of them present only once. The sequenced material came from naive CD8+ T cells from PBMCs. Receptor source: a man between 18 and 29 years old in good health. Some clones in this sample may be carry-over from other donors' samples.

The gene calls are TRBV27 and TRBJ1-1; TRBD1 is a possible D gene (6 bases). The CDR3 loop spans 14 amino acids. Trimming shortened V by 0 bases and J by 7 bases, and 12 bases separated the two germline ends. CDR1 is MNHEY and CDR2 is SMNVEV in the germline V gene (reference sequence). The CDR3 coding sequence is TGTGCCAGCAGTTTATCGGGGGCAGGGGTTGAAGCTTTCTTT. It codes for CASSLSGAGVEAFF.

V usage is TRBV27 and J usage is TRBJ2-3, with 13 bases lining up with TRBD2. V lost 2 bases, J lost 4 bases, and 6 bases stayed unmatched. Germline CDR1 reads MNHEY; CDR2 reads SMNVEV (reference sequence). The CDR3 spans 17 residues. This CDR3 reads CASSLGGLAGEADTQYF. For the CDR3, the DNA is TGTGCCAGCAGTTTAGGAGGACTAGCGGGAGAAGCAGATACGCAGTATTTT.

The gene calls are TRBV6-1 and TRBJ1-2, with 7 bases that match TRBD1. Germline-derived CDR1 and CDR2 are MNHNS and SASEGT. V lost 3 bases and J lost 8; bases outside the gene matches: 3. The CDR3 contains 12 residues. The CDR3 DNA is TGTGCCAGCAGTGATAGGGGGCAAGGCTACACCTTC. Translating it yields CASSDRGQGYTF.

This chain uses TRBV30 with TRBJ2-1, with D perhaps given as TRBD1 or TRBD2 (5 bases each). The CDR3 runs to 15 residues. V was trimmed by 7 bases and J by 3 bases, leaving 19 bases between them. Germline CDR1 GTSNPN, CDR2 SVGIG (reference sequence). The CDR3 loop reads CAFQGAQTLYNEQFF. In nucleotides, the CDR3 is TGTGCCTTCCAGGGAGCCCAAACCCTCTACAATGAGCAGTTCTTC.

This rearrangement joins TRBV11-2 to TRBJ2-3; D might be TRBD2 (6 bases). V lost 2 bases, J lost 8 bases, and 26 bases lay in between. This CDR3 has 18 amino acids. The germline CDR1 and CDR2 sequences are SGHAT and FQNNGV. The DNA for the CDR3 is TGTGCCAGCAGCTTACCGCTGGTTATCGCGGGATCACTAGTTACGCAGTATTTT. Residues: CASSLPLVIAGSLVTQYF.

The CDR3 region has the DNA TGTGCCAGCAGTGAACCCCCTAGCGGGAGCCCCGATACGCAGTATTTT. Translating it yields CASSEPPSGSPDTQYF. The rearrangement uses TRBV6-1 and TRBJ2-3; TRBD2 agrees at 10 bases. CDR1 and CDR2 (germline): MNHNS, SASEGT. The ends lost 2 bases at V and 6 bases at J; junction bases unmatched: 8. The CDR3 consists of 16 residues.

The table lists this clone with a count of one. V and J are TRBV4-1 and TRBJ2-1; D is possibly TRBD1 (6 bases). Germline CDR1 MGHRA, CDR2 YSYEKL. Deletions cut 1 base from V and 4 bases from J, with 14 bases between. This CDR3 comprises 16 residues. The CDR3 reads CASSQAPGTLYNEQFF. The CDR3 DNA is TGCGCCAGCAGCCAAGCCCCCGGGACACTTTACAATGAGCAGTTCTTC.

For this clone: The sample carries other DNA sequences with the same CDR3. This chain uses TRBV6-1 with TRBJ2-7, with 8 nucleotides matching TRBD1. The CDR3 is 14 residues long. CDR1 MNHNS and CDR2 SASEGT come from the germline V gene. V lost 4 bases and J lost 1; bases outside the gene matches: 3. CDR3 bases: TGTGCCAGCAGTGTGGACAGGGCTTCCTACGAGCAGTACTTC. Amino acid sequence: CASSVDRASYEQYF.

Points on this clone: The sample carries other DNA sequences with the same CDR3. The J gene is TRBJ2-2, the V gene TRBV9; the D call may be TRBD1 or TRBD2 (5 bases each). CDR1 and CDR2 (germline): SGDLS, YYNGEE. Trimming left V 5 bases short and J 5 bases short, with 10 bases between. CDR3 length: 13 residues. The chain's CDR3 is CASRGTGTGELFF. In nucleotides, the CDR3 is TGTGCCAGCAGAGGGACGGGGACCGGGGAGCTGTTTTTT.

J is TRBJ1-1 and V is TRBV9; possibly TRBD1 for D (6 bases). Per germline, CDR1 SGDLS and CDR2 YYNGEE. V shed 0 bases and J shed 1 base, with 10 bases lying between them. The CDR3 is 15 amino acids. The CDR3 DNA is TGTGCCAGCAGCGTAGCACAGGGTGGGAACACTGAAGCTTTCTTT. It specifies CASSVAQGGNTEAFF.

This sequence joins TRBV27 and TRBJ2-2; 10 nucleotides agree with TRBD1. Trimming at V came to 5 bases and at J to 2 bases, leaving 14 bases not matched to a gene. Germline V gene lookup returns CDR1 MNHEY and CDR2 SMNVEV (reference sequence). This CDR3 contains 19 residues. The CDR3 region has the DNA TGTGCCAGCAGTCATCCCTTGACAGGGGGCTCTTTAAACACCGGGGAGCTGTTTTTT. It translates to CASSHPLTGGSLNTGELFF.

This CDR3 reads CASSLGGSLYEQYF. CDR3 bases: TGTGCCAGCAGCTTGGGGGGTAGTCTCTACGAGCAGTACTTC. This chain uses TRBV5-8 with TRBJ2-7; D is unresolved. In germline, CDR1 is SGHTS, CDR2 YDEGEE. V gave up 0 bases and J gave up 3 bases, with 10 bases separating them. This CDR3 is built from 14 residues.

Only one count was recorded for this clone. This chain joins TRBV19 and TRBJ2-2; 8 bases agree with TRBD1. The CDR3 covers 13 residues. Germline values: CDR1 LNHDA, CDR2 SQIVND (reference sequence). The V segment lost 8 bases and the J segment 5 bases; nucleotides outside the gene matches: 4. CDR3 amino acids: CASGDRTTGELFF. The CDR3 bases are TGTGCCAGTGGGGACAGGACAACCGGGGAGCTGTTTTTT.

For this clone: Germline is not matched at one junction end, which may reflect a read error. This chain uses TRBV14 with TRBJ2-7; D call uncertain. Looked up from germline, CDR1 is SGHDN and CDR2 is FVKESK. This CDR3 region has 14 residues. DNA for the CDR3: TGTGCCAGCAGCCCGGGCCTGACCCCATACGGGCAGTACTTC. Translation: CASSPGLTPYGQYF.

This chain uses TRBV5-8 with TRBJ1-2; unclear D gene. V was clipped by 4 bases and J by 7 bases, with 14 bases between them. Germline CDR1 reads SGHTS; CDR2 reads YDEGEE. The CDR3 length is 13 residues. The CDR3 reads CASSKTPRPGYTF. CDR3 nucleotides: TGTGCCAGCAGCAAAACTCCGAGGCCTGGCTACACCTTC.

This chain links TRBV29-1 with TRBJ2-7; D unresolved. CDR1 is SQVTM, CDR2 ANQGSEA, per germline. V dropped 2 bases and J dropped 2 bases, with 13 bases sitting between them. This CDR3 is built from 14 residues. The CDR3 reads CSVELGLNPYEQYF. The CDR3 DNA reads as TGCAGCGTTGAACTGGGCCTCAACCCCTACGAGCAGTACTTC.

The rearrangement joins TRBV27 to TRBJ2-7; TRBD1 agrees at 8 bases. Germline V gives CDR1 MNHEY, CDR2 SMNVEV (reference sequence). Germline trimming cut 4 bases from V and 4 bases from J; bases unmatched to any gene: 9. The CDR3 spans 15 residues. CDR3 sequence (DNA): TGTGCCAGCAGTTCTTCAGGGGGCGGAAGATACGAGCAGTACTTC. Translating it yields CASSSSGGGRYEQYF.

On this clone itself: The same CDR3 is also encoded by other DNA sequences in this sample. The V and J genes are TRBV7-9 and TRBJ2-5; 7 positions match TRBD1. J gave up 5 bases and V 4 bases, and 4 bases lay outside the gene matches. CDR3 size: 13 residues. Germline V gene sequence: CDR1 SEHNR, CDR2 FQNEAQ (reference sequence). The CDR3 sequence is CASSSGTAETQYF. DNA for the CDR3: TGTGCCAGCAGCTCCGGGACAGCTGAGACCCAGTACTTC.

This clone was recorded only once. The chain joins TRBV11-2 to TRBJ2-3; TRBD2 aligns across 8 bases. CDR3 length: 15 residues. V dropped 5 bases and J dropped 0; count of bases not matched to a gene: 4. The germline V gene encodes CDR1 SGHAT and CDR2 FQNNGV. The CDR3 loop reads CASSPTSGSTDTQYF. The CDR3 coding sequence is TGTGCCAGCAGCCCCACTAGCGGAAGCACAGATACGCAGTATTTT.

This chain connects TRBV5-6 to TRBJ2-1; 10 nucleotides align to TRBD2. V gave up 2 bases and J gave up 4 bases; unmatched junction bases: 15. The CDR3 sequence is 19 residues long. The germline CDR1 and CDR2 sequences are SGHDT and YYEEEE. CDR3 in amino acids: CASSFGASGSPGFYNEQFF. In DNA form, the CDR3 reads TGTGCCAGCAGCTTTGGGGCTAGCGGGAGTCCCGGGTTTTACAATGAGCAGTTCTTC.

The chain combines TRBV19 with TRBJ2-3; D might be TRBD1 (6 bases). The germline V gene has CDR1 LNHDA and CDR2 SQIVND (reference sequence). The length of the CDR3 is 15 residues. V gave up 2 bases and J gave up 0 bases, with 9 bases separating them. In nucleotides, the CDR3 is TGTGCCAGTAGTATAAACAGGGACAGCACAGATACGCAGTATTTT. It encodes CASSINRDSTDTQYF.

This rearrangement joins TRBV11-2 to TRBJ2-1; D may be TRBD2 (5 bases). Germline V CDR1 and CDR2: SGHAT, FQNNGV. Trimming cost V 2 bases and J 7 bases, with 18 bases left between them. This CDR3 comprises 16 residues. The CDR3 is CASSLSRGLNENEQFF. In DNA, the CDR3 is TGTGCCAGCAGCTTATCTCGGGGTTTAAATGAGAATGAGCAGTTCTTC.

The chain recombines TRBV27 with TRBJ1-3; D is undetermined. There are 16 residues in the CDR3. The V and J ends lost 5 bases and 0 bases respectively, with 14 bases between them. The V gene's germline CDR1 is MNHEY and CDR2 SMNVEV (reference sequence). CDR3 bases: TGTGCCAGCAGTGGCCGGACTCCCAGCTCTGGAAACACCATATATTTT. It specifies CASSGRTPSSGNTIYF.

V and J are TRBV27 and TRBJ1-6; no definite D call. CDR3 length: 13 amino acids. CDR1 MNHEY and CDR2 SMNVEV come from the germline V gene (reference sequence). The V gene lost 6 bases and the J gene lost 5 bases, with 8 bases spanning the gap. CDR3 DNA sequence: TGTGCCAGCAGAGTGGCACATAATTCACCCCTCCACTTT. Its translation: CASRVAHNSPLHF.

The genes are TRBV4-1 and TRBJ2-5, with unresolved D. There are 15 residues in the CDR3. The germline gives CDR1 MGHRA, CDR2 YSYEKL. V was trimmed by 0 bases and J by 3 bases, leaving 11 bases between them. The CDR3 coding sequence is TGCGCCAGCAGCCAAGAGTGGGAACAGAAAGAGACCCAGTACTTC. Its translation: CASSQEWEQKETQYF.

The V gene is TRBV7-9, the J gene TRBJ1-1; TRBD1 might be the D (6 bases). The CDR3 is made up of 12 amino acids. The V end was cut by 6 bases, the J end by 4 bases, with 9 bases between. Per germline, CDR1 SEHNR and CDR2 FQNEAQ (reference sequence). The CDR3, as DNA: TGTGCCAGCAGGAAGGGGGGCACTGAAGCTTTCTTT. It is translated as CASRKGGTEAFF.

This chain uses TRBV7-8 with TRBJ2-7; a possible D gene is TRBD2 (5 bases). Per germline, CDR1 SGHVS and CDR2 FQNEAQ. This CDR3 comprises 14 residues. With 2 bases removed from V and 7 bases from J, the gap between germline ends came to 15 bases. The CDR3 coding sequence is TGTGCCAGCAGCTTACTACTAGAGGGTCGGGAGCAGTACTTC. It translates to CASSLLLEGREQYF.